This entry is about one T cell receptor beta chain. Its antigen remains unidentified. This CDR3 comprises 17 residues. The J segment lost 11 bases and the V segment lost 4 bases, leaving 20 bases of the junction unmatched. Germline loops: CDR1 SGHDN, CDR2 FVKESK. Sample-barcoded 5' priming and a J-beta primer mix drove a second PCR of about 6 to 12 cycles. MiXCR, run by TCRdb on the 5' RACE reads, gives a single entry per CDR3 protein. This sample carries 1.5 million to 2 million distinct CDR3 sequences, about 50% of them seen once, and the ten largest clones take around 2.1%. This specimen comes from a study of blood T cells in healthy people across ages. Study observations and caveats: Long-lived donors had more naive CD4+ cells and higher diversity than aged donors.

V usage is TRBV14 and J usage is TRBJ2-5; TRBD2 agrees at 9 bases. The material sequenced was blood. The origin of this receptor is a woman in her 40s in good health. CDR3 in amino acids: CASSRRSGGTSYNEQYF. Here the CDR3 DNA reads TGTGCCAGCAGCCGGCGGAGCGGGGGGACGTCCTACAATGAGCAGTACTTC.